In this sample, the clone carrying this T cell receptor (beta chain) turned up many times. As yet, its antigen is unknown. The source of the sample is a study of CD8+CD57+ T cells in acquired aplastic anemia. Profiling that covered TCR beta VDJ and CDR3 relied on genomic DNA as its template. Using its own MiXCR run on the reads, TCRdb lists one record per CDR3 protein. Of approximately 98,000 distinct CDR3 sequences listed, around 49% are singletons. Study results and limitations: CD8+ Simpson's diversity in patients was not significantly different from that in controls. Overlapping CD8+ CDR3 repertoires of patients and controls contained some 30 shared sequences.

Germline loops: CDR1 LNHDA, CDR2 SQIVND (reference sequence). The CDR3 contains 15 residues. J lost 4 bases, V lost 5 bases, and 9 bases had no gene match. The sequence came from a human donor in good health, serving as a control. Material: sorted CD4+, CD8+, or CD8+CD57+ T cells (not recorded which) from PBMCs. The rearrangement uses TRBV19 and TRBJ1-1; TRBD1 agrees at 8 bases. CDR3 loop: CASSGLDREVTEAFF. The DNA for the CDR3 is TGTGCCAGTAGTGGGTTGGACAGGGAGGTCACTGAAGCTTTCTTT.